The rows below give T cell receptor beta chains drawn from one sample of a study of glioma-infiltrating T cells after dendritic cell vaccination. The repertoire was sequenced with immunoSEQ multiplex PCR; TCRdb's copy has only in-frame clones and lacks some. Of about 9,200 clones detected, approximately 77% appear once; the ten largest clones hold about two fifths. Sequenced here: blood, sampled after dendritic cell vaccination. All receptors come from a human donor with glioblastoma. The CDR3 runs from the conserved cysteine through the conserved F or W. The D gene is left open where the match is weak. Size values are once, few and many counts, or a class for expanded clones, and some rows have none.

CDR3 protein: CASSGTASNYGYTF
CDR3 DNA: TGTGCCAGTAGTGGGACTGCATCTAACTATGGCTACACCTTC
V gene: TRBV19
clone size: once
J gene: TRBJ1-2
D gene: -

CDR3 protein: CASSFRIVERLRGDTQYF
CDR3 DNA: TGTGCCAGCAGCTTCCGGATCGTCGAGAGGCTGCGTGGAGATACGCAGTATTTT
V gene: TRBV5-5
clone size: -
J gene: TRBJ2-3
D gene: -

CDR3 protein: CAWSEPGQSSYNEQFF
CDR3 DNA: TGTGCCTGGAGTGAACCGGGACAGAGCTCCTACAATGAGCAGTTCTTC
V gene: TRBV30
clone size: -
J gene: TRBJ2-1
D gene: TRBD1

CDR3 protein: CASSTGRVNTEAFF
CDR3 DNA: TGTGCCAGTAGCACTGGGCGGGTGAACACTGAAGCTTTCTTT
V gene: TRBV19
clone size: -
J gene: TRBJ1-1
D gene: -

CDR3 protein: CASSLRDKSSGANVLTF
CDR3 DNA: TGTGCCAGCAGCCTCAGGGATAAAAGCTCTGGGGCCAACGTCCTGACTTTC
V gene: TRBV7-8
clone size: -
J gene: TRBJ2-6
D gene: -

CDR3 protein: CASSLVGQGLEQYF
CDR3 DNA: TGTGCCAGCAGCTTAGTGGGACAGGGCCTCGAGCAGTACTTC
V gene: TRBV7-9
clone size: -
J gene: TRBJ2-7
D gene: TRBD1

CDR3 protein: CASSDLTSRSTRNEQFF
CDR3 DNA: TGTGCCAGCAGTGATCTAACGTCTCGTTCTACCCGCAATGAGCAGTTCTTC
V gene: TRBV2
clone size: -
J gene: TRBJ2-1
D gene: -

CDR3 protein: CASSQSSYEQYF
CDR3 DNA: TGTGCCAGCAGCCAATCGTCGTACGAGCAGTACTTC
V gene: TRBV16
clone size: -
J gene: TRBJ2-7
D gene: -

CDR3 protein: CASSEALGLAGERTDTQYF
CDR3 DNA: TGTGCCAGCAGCGAGGCTTTGGGGCTAGCGGGAGAGAGGACAGATACGCAGTATTTT
V gene: TRBV9
clone size: -
J gene: TRBJ2-3
D gene: TRBD2

CDR3 protein: CASSPDRVEMELFF
CDR3 DNA: TGTGCCAGCAGCCCGGACAGGGTTGAGATGGAACTGTTTTTT
V gene: TRBV21-1
clone size: -
J gene: TRBJ1-4
D gene: -

CDR3 protein: CASRQTTGLGANVLTF
CDR3 DNA: TGTGCCAGCAGGCAGACTACAGGGTTAGGGGCCAACGTCCTGACTTTC
V gene: TRBV7-2
clone size: few
J gene: TRBJ2-6
D gene: -

CDR3 protein: CASSQTTRRFTYPTYEQYF
CDR3 DNA: TGTGCCAGTAGCCAAACTACAAGGAGGTTTACCTACCCTACCTACGAGCAGTACTTC
V gene: TRBV19
clone size: -
J gene: TRBJ2-7
D gene: -

CDR3 protein: CASSLAGDNNQPQHF
CDR3 DNA: TGCGCCAGCAGCTTGGCCGGGGATAACAATCAGCCCCAGCATTTT
V gene: TRBV5-1
clone size: few
J gene: TRBJ1-5
D gene: -

CDR3 protein: CASSLRGLAGGTPYEQYF
CDR3 DNA: TGTGCCAGCAGTCTCAGGGGACTAGCGGGAGGAACCCCTTACGAGCAGTACTTC
V gene: TRBV27
clone size: -
J gene: TRBJ2-7
D gene: TRBD2

CDR3 protein: CASSLTGNTEAFF
CDR3 DNA: TGTGCCAGCAGCTTAACCGGGAACACTGAAGCTTTCTTT
V gene: TRBV7-7
clone size: few
J gene: TRBJ1-1
D gene: -

CDR3 protein: CASSIIGVVDTQYF
CDR3 DNA: TGTGCCAGTAGTATAATCGGAGTGGTAGATACGCAGTATTTT
V gene: TRBV19
clone size: -
J gene: TRBJ2-3
D gene: -

CDR3 protein: CASSLVASLVEQYF
CDR3 DNA: TGCGCCAGCAGCTTGGTCGCGTCTTTGGTCGAGCAGTACTTC
V gene: TRBV5-1
clone size: -
J gene: TRBJ2-7
D gene: -

CDR3 protein: CASSGGGLEQYF
CDR3 DNA: TGCGCCAGCAGCGGCGGGGGACTAGAGCAGTACTTC
V gene: TRBV5-1
clone size: -
J gene: TRBJ2-7
D gene: TRBD2

CDR3 protein: CASATSGAYGEQFF
CDR3 DNA: TGCGCCAGCGCAACTAGCGGAGCCTATGGTGAGCAGTTCTTC
V gene: TRBV4-1
clone size: few
J gene: TRBJ2-1
D gene: TRBD2

CDR3 protein: CASSERSSGSYEQYF
CDR3 DNA: TGTGCCAGCAGTGAACGGTCTAGCGGATCCTACGAGCAGTACTTC
V gene: TRBV2
clone size: -
J gene: TRBJ2-7
D gene: TRBD2

CDR3 protein: CASSLESSYNEQFF
CDR3 DNA: TGTGCCAGCAGCTTGGAGAGCTCCTACAATGAGCAGTTCTTC
V gene: TRBV7-2
clone size: -
J gene: TRBJ2-1
D gene: -

CDR3 protein: CSVDPSGAGELFF
CDR3 DNA: TGCAGCGTTGATCCTTCCGGGGCCGGGGAGCTGTTTTTT
V gene: TRBV29-1
clone size: -
J gene: TRBJ2-2
D gene: -

CDR3 protein: CASSGGRTEAFF
CDR3 DNA: TGTGCCAGCAGTGGCGGGAGAACGGAGGCTTTCTTT
V gene: TRBV6-1
clone size: -
J gene: TRBJ1-1
D gene: -

CDR3 protein: CASSPGQLRAFF
CDR3 DNA: TGTGCCAGTAGCCCGGGACAGTTGCGAGCTTTCTTT
V gene: TRBV19
clone size: -
J gene: TRBJ1-1
D gene: TRBD1

CDR3 protein: CAWSLRTSGYEQYF
CDR3 DNA: TGTGCCTGGAGTCTGAGGACTAGCGGTTACGAGCAGTACTTC
V gene: TRBV30
clone size: -
J gene: TRBJ2-7
D gene: TRBD2

CDR3 protein: CASSDLQGAGANVLTF
CDR3 DNA: TGTGCCAGCAGTGATTTACAGGGAGCCGGGGCCAACGTCCTGACTTTC
V gene: TRBV25-1
clone size: once
J gene: TRBJ2-6
D gene: -

CDR3 protein: CASTGGLEQYF
CDR3 DNA: TGTGCCAGCACCGGGGGGCTCGAGCAGTACTTC
V gene: TRBV6-1
clone size: -
J gene: TRBJ2-7
D gene: -

CDR3 protein: CASSLGAGVAVRAKNIQYF
CDR3 DNA: TGTGCCAGCAGCTTAGGTGCGGGAGTTGCCGTTCGGGCCAAAAACATTCAGTACTTC
V gene: TRBV7-2
clone size: -
J gene: TRBJ2-4
D gene: TRBD2

CDR3 protein: CASSPRETSTDTQYF
CDR3 DNA: TGTGCCAGCAGCCCGCGGGAGACTAGCACAGATACGCAGTATTTT
V gene: TRBV6-5
clone size: -
J gene: TRBJ2-3
D gene: TRBD2

CDR3 protein: CASTSRLAGDQDTQYF
CDR3 DNA: TGTGCCAGCACCTCCCGACTAGCGGGAGACCAAGATACGCAGTATTTT
V gene: TRBV5-6
clone size: -
J gene: TRBJ2-3
D gene: TRBD2

CDR3 protein: CASSESARGAQYF
CDR3 DNA: TGTGCCAGCAGTGAATCGGCCAGGGGTGCCCAGTACTTC
V gene: TRBV6-1
clone size: -
J gene: TRBJ2-5
D gene: -

CDR3 protein: CATSRDTGQRAQHF
CDR3 DNA: TGTGCCACCAGCAGAGATACTGGACAAAGGGCCCAGCATTTT
V gene: TRBV15
clone size: -
J gene: TRBJ1-5
D gene: -

CDR3 protein: CASSPQGLGGYTF
CDR3 DNA: TGTGCCAGCTCACCACAGGGACTCGGGGGCTACACCTTC
V gene: TRBV18
clone size: -
J gene: TRBJ1-2
D gene: -

CDR3 protein: CASIGGTSLNEQYF
CDR3 DNA: TGTGCCAGCATAGGAGGGACTAGCTTAAACGAGCAGTACTTC
V gene: TRBV28
clone size: -
J gene: TRBJ2-7
D gene: TRBD2

CDR3 protein: CASSQDPGLAGGNEQFF
CDR3 DNA: TGTGCCAGCAGCCAAGACCCGGGACTAGCGGGAGGCAATGAGCAGTTCTTC
V gene: TRBV4-2
clone size: -
J gene: TRBJ2-1
D gene: TRBD2

CDR3 protein: CATSEGRVETGELFF
CDR3 DNA: TGTGCCACCAGCGAGGGGAGGGTTGAGACCGGGGAGCTGTTTTTT
V gene: TRBV15
clone size: few
J gene: TRBJ2-2
D gene: TRBD2

CDR3 protein: CASSSEWGQNTDTQYF
CDR3 DNA: TGTGCCAGCAGTTCCGAGTGGGGGCAAAACACAGATACGCAGTATTTT
V gene: TRBV6-6
clone size: -
J gene: TRBJ2-3
D gene: -

CDR3 protein: CASSSAGLYNEQFF
CDR3 DNA: TGTGCCAGCAGCTCGGCGGGACTCTACAATGAGCAGTTCTTC
V gene: TRBV5-4
clone size: -
J gene: TRBJ2-1
D gene: -

CDR3 protein: CAWSVGHLGYEQYF
CDR3 DNA: TGTGCCTGGAGTGTTGGGCATCTGGGCTACGAGCAGTACTTC
V gene: TRBV30
clone size: -
J gene: TRBJ2-7
D gene: -

CDR3 protein: CAISEPADTQYF
CDR3 DNA: TGTGCCATCAGTGAGCCAGCAGATACGCAGTATTTT
V gene: TRBV10-3
clone size: -
J gene: TRBJ2-3
D gene: -

CDR3 protein: CASSYQDRWETQYF
CDR3 DNA: TGTGCCAGCAGTTACCAGGACAGGTGGGAGACCCAGTACTTC
V gene: TRBV6-6
clone size: few
J gene: TRBJ2-5
D gene: TRBD1

CDR3 protein: CASSPRDRGANYGYTF
CDR3 DNA: TGTGCCAGTAGTCCCCGGGACAGGGGAGCTAACTATGGCTACACCTTC
V gene: TRBV19
clone size: -
J gene: TRBJ1-2
D gene: TRBD1

CDR3 protein: CASSIGGGNTEAFF
CDR3 DNA: TGTGCCAGTAGTATTGGCGGGGGGAACACTGAAGCTTTCTTT
V gene: TRBV19
clone size: -
J gene: TRBJ1-1
D gene: -

CDR3 protein: CASSVRGGLAGFGEQYF
CDR3 DNA: TGTGCCAGCAGCGTGAGGGGTGGGCTAGCGGGCTTCGGCGAGCAGTACTTC
V gene: TRBV9
clone size: -
J gene: TRBJ2-7
D gene: TRBD2

CDR3 protein: CASSAIQTGRYEQYF
CDR3 DNA: TGTGCCAGCAGCGCTATCCAGACAGGTCGGTACGAGCAGTACTTC
V gene: TRBV7-8
clone size: -
J gene: TRBJ2-7
D gene: -

CDR3 protein: CASSPRTGTYNEQFF
CDR3 DNA: TGTGCCAGCAGCCCGAGGACAGGGACCTACAATGAGCAGTTCTTC
V gene: TRBV7-8
clone size: -
J gene: TRBJ2-1
D gene: TRBD1

CDR3 protein: CASREGLPNTEAFF
CDR3 DNA: TGTGCCAGTAGAGAGGGACTACCGAACACTGAAGCTTTCTTT
V gene: TRBV19
clone size: -
J gene: TRBJ1-1
D gene: -